The 26 T cell receptor beta chains below come from one sample, sequenced in a study of beta chain features in type 1 diabetes. Sequenced material consisted of expressed TCRB transcripts (all of the isolated RNA was reverse transcribed). Assay: immunoSEQ multiplex PCR; the TCRdb copy retains only in-frame clones and omits some. The sample comprises 450,000 or so clones, 11% of which are singletons, and over 0.035% rests with the top ten. The specimen sequenced was naive CD4+ T cells from blood. The source is a young woman in good health.

The chain carries TRBV7-9 and TRBJ1-2, with a tentative D call TRBD1 (6 bases). The CDR3 length is 13 residues. V dropped 4 bases and J dropped 1 base, with 7 bases sitting between them. The germline CDR1 and CDR2 sequences are SEHNR and FQNEAQ (reference sequence). CDR3: CASSYRDNYGYTF. The CDR3 DNA sequence: TGTGCCAGCAGCTACAGGGATAACTATGGCTACACCTTC.

The chain uses TRBV5-1 and TRBJ2-6; D remains unclear. CDR3 length: 17 residues. In germline, CDR1 is SGHRS, CDR2 YFSETQ. V gave up 0 bases and J gave up 0 bases, with 10 bases separating them. As DNA, the CDR3 is TGCGCCAGCAGCTTGGTCGCGCTTATCTCTGGGGCCAACGTCCTGACTTTC. Translating it yields CASSLVALISGANVLTF.

The V and J genes are TRBV4-2 and TRBJ1-2; D uncertain. This CDR3 has 15 residues. Germline-derived CDR1 and CDR2 are LGHNA and YNFKEQ. Trimming shortened V by 0 bases and J by 1 base, and 9 bases separated the two germline ends. CDR3 residues: CASSQDLVDNYGYTF. The CDR3 DNA reads as TGTGCCAGCAGCCAAGATCTGGTGGATAACTATGGCTACACCTTC.

The chain recombines TRBV9 with TRBJ2-1, with D uncertain. Germline loops: CDR1 SGDLS, CDR2 YYNGEE. The CDR3 contains 15 residues. The V end lost 4 bases, the J end lost 2 bases, and 13 bases lay between the germline ends. The CDR3 spells CASSRSVTTYNEQFF. The CDR3 coding sequence is TGTGCCAGCAGCCGAAGCGTCACCACCTACAATGAGCAGTTCTTC.

This clone was picked up a small number of times. The J gene is TRBJ2-5, the V gene TRBV20-1; no reliable D call. The CDR3 runs 11 residues. Germline assignment: CDR1 DFQATT and CDR2 SNEGSKA (reference sequence). This CDR3 is CSRRVWETQYF. The CDR3 nucleotides are TGCAGCCGTAGAGTCTGGGAGACCCAGTACTTC.

The CDR3: CASSLLAGSTDTQYF. In DNA form, the CDR3 reads TGTGCCAGCAGCCTACTAGCGGGGAGCACAGATACGCAGTATTTT. The genes are TRBV9 and TRBJ2-3, with 10 bases fitting TRBD2. V lost 4 bases and J lost 0; bases outside the gene matches: 2. The CDR3 totals 15 residues. Per germline, CDR1 SGDLS and CDR2 YYNGEE.

V usage is TRBV29-1 and J usage is TRBJ1-2, with TRBD1 as a possible D gene (5 bases). The CDR3 sequence is 14 residues long. Looked up from germline, CDR1 is SQVTM and CDR2 is ANQGSEA. V was cut by 6 bases and J by 4 bases, with 18 bases left in between. The CDR3 spells CSVKRTGTLYGYTF. CDR3 bases: TGCAGCGTAAAGAGAACCGGGACCCTCTATGGCTACACCTTC. Full variable domain (rest looked up from reference TRBV29-1 and TRBJ1-2): SAVISQKPSRDICQRGTSLTIQCQVDSQVTMMFWYRQQPGQSLTLIATANQGSEATYESGFVIDKFPISRPNLTFSTLTVSNMSPEDSSIYLCSVKRTGTLYGYTFGSGTRLTVV.

In nucleotides, the CDR3 is TGTGCCATCAGTATTGGGAGCTCCTACAATGAGCAGTTCTTC. It is translated as CAISIGSSYNEQFF. This chain joins TRBV10-3 and TRBJ2-1; D is possibly TRBD2 (5 bases). V was clipped by 5 bases and J by 0 bases, with 8 bases between them. CDR1 and CDR2 (germline): ENHRY, SYGVKD. This CDR3 spans 14 amino acids.

This chain connects TRBV30 to TRBJ1-2; 9 nucleotides align to TRBD1. Unmatched junction bases numbered 7, after V lost 0 bases and J lost 8 bases. The CDR3 has 14 amino acids. CDR1 GTSNPN and CDR2 SVGIG come from the germline V gene (reference sequence). The CDR3 DNA reads TGTGCCTGGAGTGTACGGGGACAGGGCAGCGGCTACACCTTC. Residues: CAWSVRGQGSGYTF.

The chain combines TRBV15 with TRBJ1-2; 10 bases agree with TRBD1. The length of the CDR3 is 17 residues. V gave up 3 bases and J gave up 2 bases; unmatched junction bases: 9. The germline CDR1 and CDR2 sequences are LNHNV and YYDKDF (reference sequence). Here the CDR3 reads CATSRDTGTGVNYGYTF. The CDR3 nucleotides are TGTGCCACCAGCAGGGATACCGGGACAGGGGTAAACTATGGCTACACCTTC. Full variable domain (remainder filled in from reference TRBV15 and TRBJ1-2): DAMVIQNPRYQVTQFGKPVTLSCSQTLNHNVMYWYQQKSSQAPKLLFHYYDKDFNNEADTPDNFQSRRPNTSFCFLDIRSPGLGDTAMYLCATSRDTGTGVNYGYTFGSGTRLTVV.

The J gene is TRBJ1-2, the V gene TRBV7-8; no clear D. Trimming removed 2 bases at V and 1 base at J, with 8 bases between. The CDR3 covers 14 residues. From germline, CDR1 is SGHVS and CDR2 FQNEAQ. The CDR3 DNA sequence: TGTGCCAGCAGCTTATTATCCCTTAACTATGGCTACACCTTC. It codes for CASSLLSLNYGYTF.

A few counts support this clone. V is TRBV7-8 and J is TRBJ2-5; the match to TRBD2 covers 9 bases. Per germline, CDR1 SGHVS and CDR2 FQNEAQ. This CDR3 spans 15 amino acids. Trimming cost V 3 bases and J 5 bases; bases outside gene matches: 7. CDR3 DNA sequence: TGTGCCAGCAGCTTCAGCGGCGGGGGGGCGGAGACCCAGTACTTC. Its protein product is CASSFSGGGAETQYF.

V is TRBV7-2 and J is TRBJ2-3; 10 nucleotides match TRBD2. The CDR3 runs 15 residues. V lost 1 base to trimming and J lost 9 bases; unmatched junction nucleotides: 7. The germline V gene has CDR1 SGHTA and CDR2 FQGNSA. CDR3 sequence: CASSLVRPSGGTQYF. In DNA form, the CDR3 reads TGTGCCAGCAGCTTAGTCCGTCCTAGCGGGGGAACGCAGTATTTT.

This chain joins TRBV6-5 and TRBJ2-3, with 8 bases aligning to TRBD1. CDR3 length: 16 amino acids. From germline, CDR1 is MNHEY and CDR2 SVGAGI. Losses at the gene ends were 0 bases for V and 4 bases for J; bases not matched to a gene: 6. The CDR3 protein is CASSYSAGGIPDTQYF. The CDR3, as DNA: TGTGCCAGCAGTTACTCAGCAGGGGGCATTCCAGATACGCAGTATTTT.

This clone was observed a few times. The chain couples TRBV6-5 to TRBJ2-7, with D possibly being TRBD1 (5 bases). V lost 0 bases and J 2 bases, leaving 11 bases between the germline ends. Germline CDR1 reads MNHEY; CDR2 reads SVGAGI. CDR3 length equals 15 residues. The CDR3: CASSYSIGAAYEQYF. The CDR3, as DNA: TGTGCCAGCAGTTACTCGATTGGGGCAGCCTACGAGCAGTACTTC.

This clone was seen more than once but under ten times. This sample includes further DNA sequences coding for the same CDR3. The rearrangement links TRBV29-1 to TRBJ2-3, with D tentatively TRBD1 (5 bases). This CDR3 spans 12 amino acids. The ends were cut back, 6 bases at V and 0 bases at J, with 7 bases in the middle. Germline V CDR1 and CDR2: SQVTM, ANQGSEA. CDR3 coding DNA: TGCAGCGTCGACAGTAGCACAGATACGCAGTATTTT. This sequence encodes CSVDSSTDTQYF.

The sample holds a few counts of this clone. This rearrangement joins TRBV2 to TRBJ2-5; a weak D match, TRBD1 (6 bases). The length of the CDR3 is 14 residues. CDR1 is SNHLY, CDR2 FYNNEI, per germline. Trimming removed 4 bases from V and 4 bases from J, with 13 bases in between. CDR3 in amino acids: CASSAQGVGETQYF. In DNA, the CDR3 is TGTGCCAGCAGTGCACAGGGAGTAGGAGAGACCCAGTACTTC. The full variable domain, completed using reference TRBV2 and TRBJ2-5, is EPEVTQTPSHQVTQMGQEVILRCVPISNHLYFYWYRQILGQKVEFLVSFYNNEISEKSEIFDDQFSVERPDGSNFTLKIRSTKLEDSAMYFCASSAQGVGETQYFGPGTRLLVL.

The chain has TRBV7-6 and TRBJ2-1; the D gene is possibly TRBD1 (5 bases). V was cut by 4 bases and J by 7 bases, with 11 bases left in between. CDR1 SGHVS and CDR2 FNYEAQ come from the germline V gene. The CDR3 spans 13 residues. The DNA of the CDR3 is TGTGCCAGCAGCTACACCACAGGAAATGAGCAGTTCTTC. This gives the protein CASSYTTGNEQFF.

This clone was detected only a few times. The rearrangement joins TRBV14 to TRBJ2-3; D possibly corresponds to TRBD1 (5 bases). The CDR3 covers 16 residues. CDR1 is SGHDN and CDR2 is FVKESK in the germline V gene. With 2 bases removed from V and 2 bases from J, the gap between germline ends came to 14 bases. The CDR3 nucleotides are TGTGCCAGCAGCCAAAACCCCAGGGTTGCCACAGATACGCAGTATTTT. It is translated as CASSQNPRVATDTQYF.

The rearrangement links TRBV4-1 to TRBJ2-2; TRBD2 is a possible D gene (5 bases). The CDR3 extends over 16 amino acids. Germline V gene data show CDR1 as MGHRA and CDR2 as YSYEKL. Trimming took 1 base from V and 0 from J, leaving 9 bases between them. CDR3 protein: CASSQVPAANTGELFF. In DNA form, the CDR3 reads TGCGCCAGCAGCCAAGTTCCAGCGGCGAACACCGGGGAGCTGTTTTTT.

This clone was seen many times. The chain employs TRBV9 and TRBJ2-6; 8 nucleotides line up with TRBD1. Trimming took 4 bases from V and 1 from J; bases not matched to a gene: 10. Germline CDR1 reads SGDLS; CDR2 reads YYNGEE. The length of the CDR3 is 18 residues. The chain's CDR3 is CASSPAGGVRSGANVLTF. The CDR3, as DNA: TGTGCCAGCAGCCCCGCAGGGGGCGTAAGGTCTGGGGCCAACGTCCTGACTTTC.

This clone has just a few counts. J is TRBJ1-2 and V is TRBV18, with a weak D call TRBD1 (6 bases). Germline assignment: CDR1 KGHSH and CDR2 LQKENI. CDR3 length: 15 amino acids. V lost 6 bases to trimming and J lost 4 bases, with 18 bases between them. In nucleotides, the CDR3 is TGTGCCAGCTCTAACCAGGCACAGGGCTTCTATGGCTACACCTTC. This codes for CASSNQAQGFYGYTF.

The chain joins TRBV9 to TRBJ2-7, with D hard to call. Trimming removed 4 bases at V and 7 bases at J, with 18 bases between. CDR1 and CDR2 (germline): SGDLS, YYNGEE. The CDR3 contains 14 residues. The CDR3 here is CASSQVQFQGEQYV. In DNA, the CDR3 is TGTGCCAGCAGCCAAGTACAGTTTCAAGGGGAGCAGTACGTC.

The chain couples TRBV7-2 to TRBJ2-1; 12 bases are shared with TRBD2. There are 15 residues in the CDR3. Germline-derived CDR1 and CDR2 are SGHTA and FQGNSA. The J segment lost 9 bases and the V segment lost 4 bases, leaving 7 bases of the junction unmatched. The CDR3 here is CASSWTSGAPREQFF. CDR3 sequence (DNA): TGTGCCAGCAGCTGGACTAGCGGGGCTCCACGTGAGCAGTTCTTC.

The chain is built from TRBV9 and TRBJ2-1, with 7 bases identical to TRBD2. With 6 bases clipped from V and 4 bases from J, the junction kept 7 bases outside the gene matches. CDR1 is SGDLS and CDR2 is YYNGEE in the germline V gene. The CDR3 has 14 residues. The CDR3 DNA follows: TGTGCCAGCACTAGCGGCAACCGATACAATGAGCAGTTCTTC. It codes for CASTSGNRYNEQFF.

This clone has a handful of counts. V gene TRBV13 combines with J gene TRBJ1-2, with D perhaps matching TRBD1 (5 bases). The V gene lost 5 bases and the J gene lost 5 bases, with 12 bases spanning the gap. The germline gives CDR1 PRHDT, CDR2 FYEKMQ (reference sequence). This CDR3 has 13 amino acids. CDR3 protein: CASSQENRYGYTF. The CDR3, as DNA: TGTGCCAGCAGCCAAGAGAACAGGTATGGCTACACCTTC.